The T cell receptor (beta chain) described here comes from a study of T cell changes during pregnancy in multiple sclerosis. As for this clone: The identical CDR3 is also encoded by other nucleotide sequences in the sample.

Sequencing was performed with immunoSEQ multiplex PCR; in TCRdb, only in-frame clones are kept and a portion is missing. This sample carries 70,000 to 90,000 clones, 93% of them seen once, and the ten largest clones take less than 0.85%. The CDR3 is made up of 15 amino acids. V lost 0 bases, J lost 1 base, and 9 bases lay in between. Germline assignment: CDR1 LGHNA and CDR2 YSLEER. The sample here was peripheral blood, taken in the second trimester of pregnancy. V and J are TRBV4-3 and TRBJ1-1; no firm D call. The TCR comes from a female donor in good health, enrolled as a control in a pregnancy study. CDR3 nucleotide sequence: TGCGCCAGCAGCCAAGATCGGGGAAAGAACACTGAAGCTTTCTTT. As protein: CASSQDRGKNTEAFF.